This TCR beta chain appears in the sequencing data of a study of blood T cell repertoires in COVID-19. The wider study: COVID-19 samples collected from the United States, Italy and Spain covered acute and convalescent phases.

This CDR3 is 12 amino acids long. The table lists this clone with a count of one. As processed by the authors: Amplification of reference gene primers provided the estimated nucleated cell counts. Sequencing was performed with immunoSEQ multiplex PCR; in TCRdb, only in-frame clones are kept and a portion is missing. D and trimming come from the DNA, and the V and J calls and clone size come from that table. Of under 80,000 clones listed, roughly 80% are singletons. The sample comprised peripheral blood. The TCR originated in a man of 80 years or more with acute or convalescent COVID-19. The V call is TRBV21-1, the J call TRBJ2-5; TRBD1, the D gene given by the table, was not confirmed from the DNA. TRBV21-1 is noted as a pseudogene. The CDR3 spells CASRVPQETQYF. Written as DNA, the CDR3 is TGTGCCAGCAGAGTCCCCCAGGAGACCCAGTACTTC.